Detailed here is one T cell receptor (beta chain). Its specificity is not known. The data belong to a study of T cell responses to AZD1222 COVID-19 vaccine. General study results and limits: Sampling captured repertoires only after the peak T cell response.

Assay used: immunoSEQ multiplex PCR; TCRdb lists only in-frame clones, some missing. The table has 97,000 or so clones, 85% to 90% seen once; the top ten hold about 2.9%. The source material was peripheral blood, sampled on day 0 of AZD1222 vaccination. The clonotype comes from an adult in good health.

The CDR3 reads CASSFLPTGISGNTIYF. The CDR3 DNA reads as TGTGCCAGCAGCTTTTTACCAACAGGGATTTCTGGAAACACCATATATTTT. The chain joins TRBV7-2 to TRBJ1-3, with a weak D call TRBD1 (6 bases). Germline CDR1 reads SGHTA; CDR2 reads FQGNSA. The CDR3 consists of 17 residues. Trimming removed 3 bases from V and 1 base from J, with 16 bases in between.